A selection of T cell receptor beta chains follows, all from one sample in a study of T cells after yellow fever vaccination. TCRdb independently ran MiXCR on the 5' RACE reads; one entry per CDR3 protein. Among 610,000 or so distinct CDR3 sequences listed, approximately 13% were seen once. The sequencing here drew on PBMCs, taken on the day of the yellow fever booster vaccination. The source is a man aged 30-40 years who received the YFV17D yellow fever vaccine. Each CDR3 is given with its conserved first and last residue. The D gene is left open where the match is weak. The size field is filled for only some rows; it gives once, few, many or a size class.

abundance,d_gene,v_gene,j_gene,CDR3aa,CDR3nt
few,-,TRBV29-1,TRBJ2-3,CSVELEGRDTQYF,TGCAGCGTTGAACTAGAGGGGAGGGATACGCAGTATTTT
-,-,TRBV3-1,TRBJ1-5,CASSQGTVNQPQHF,TGTGCCAGCAGCCAAGGGACAGTCAATCAGCCCCAGCATTTT
-,-,TRBV6-2/TRBV6-3,TRBJ2-7,CASSYIGNEQYF,TGTGCCAGCAGTTATATTGGCAACGAGCAGTACTTC
many,-,TRBV27,TRBJ1-6,CASSLYSSSYNSPLHF,TGTGCCAGCAGTTTATATTCCAGCTCCTATAATTCACCCCTCCACTTT
few,-,TRBV13,TRBJ2-3,CASSLGLVLSDTQYF,TGTGCCAGCAGCTTAGGCCTAGTTCTCTCAGATACGCAGTATTTT
few,TRBD1,TRBV12-3/TRBV12-4,TRBJ2-3,CASSKTGASDSDTQYF,TGTGCCAGCAGCAAGACAGGGGCGAGCGACTCAGATACGCAGTATTTT
-,TRBD2,TRBV5-1,TRBJ2-7,CASSGGGGLAYEQYF,TGCGCCAGCAGCGGCGGCGGGGGACTAGCCTACGAGCAGTACTTC
-,-,TRBV3-1,TRBJ2-5,CASSPGAGRLETQYF,TGTGCCAGCAGCCCAGGGGCGGGTCGTCTAGAGACCCAGTACTTC
few,TRBD2,TRBV5-1,TRBJ2-3,CASSRDSGSLNTQYF,TGCGCCAGCAGCCGGGATAGCGGGAGCTTAAATACGCAGTATTTT
-,-,TRBV5-1,TRBJ2-3,CASRTTSTDTQYF,TGCGCCAGCAGGACTACTAGCACAGATACGCAGTATTTT
-,-,TRBV15,TRBJ2-7,CATSTRTSSYEQYF,TGTGCCACCAGCACAAGGACATCCTCCTACGAGCAGTACTTC
few,-,TRBV20-1,TRBJ2-3,CSARIRQDTQYF,TGCAGTGCTAGAATTCGGCAAGATACGCAGTATTTT
few,-,TRBV29-1,TRBJ2-2,CSVDLPGAGELFF,TGCAGCGTGGACCTCCCCGGTGCCGGGGAGCTGTTTTTT
-,-,TRBV4-3,TRBJ1-2,CASSTTNLYGYTF,TGCGCCAGCAGCACCACCAATCTGTATGGCTACACCTTC
few,TRBD1,TRBV4-2,TRBJ1-1,CASSQGYRGNTEAFF,TGTGCCAGCAGCCAAGGCTACAGGGGGAACACTGAAGCTTTCTTT
few,-,TRBV6-2/TRBV6-3,TRBJ2-3,CASSTRVPDTQYF,TGTGCCAGCAGTACCAGGGTTCCGGATACGCAGTATTTT
-,TRBD2,TRBV6-5,TRBJ2-7,CASSYGLALYEQYF,TGTGCCAGCAGTTATGGACTAGCGCTCTACGAGCAGTACTTC
-,TRBD1,TRBV29-1,TRBJ2-1,CSVRNLRGQGNEQFF,TGCAGCGTTCGGAATCTCAGGGGGCAGGGCAATGAGCAGTTCTTC
few,-,TRBV4-3,TRBJ2-1,CASSQDWASRQFF,TGCGCCAGCAGCCAAGATTGGGCTTCGAGGCAGTTCTTC
many,TRBD2,TRBV7-8,TRBJ2-7,CASSFDTSGNIHEQYF,TGTGCCAGCAGCTTCGACACTAGCGGGAATATCCACGAGCAGTACTTC
few,TRBD1,TRBV5-1,TRBJ1-3,CASSLSGQGRLSSGNTIYF,TGCGCCAGCAGCTTGTCAGGACAGGGAAGATTGAGCTCTGGAAACACCATATATTTT
-,-,TRBV7-6,TRBJ2-2,CASSPSPRGGITGELFF,TGTGCCAGCAGCCCCAGTCCCAGGGGAGGGATCACCGGGGAGCTGTTTTTT
few,-,TRBV6-5,TRBJ2-7,CASSFDHHRYEQYF,TGTGCCAGCAGTTTCGACCATCATCGCTACGAGCAGTACTTC